This T cell receptor (beta chain) was observed in a study of CD8 T cells in Susac syndrome (dated by TCRdb to the late 2010s). Context from the whole study: The study used repertoire sequencing to test whether antigen drove CD8+ T cell activation and differentiation in Susac syndrome. Clonality of the CD8+ T cell repertoire was compared between roughly twelve healthy donors, approximately 14 Susac syndrome patients and some 15 multiple sclerosis patients. Results the study describes overall, beyond this receptor: The number of individuals in the TCR sequencing and HLA analysis was recognized as being relatively small.

RNA was extracted with the RNeasy kit and roughly 0.45 to 1 ug was reverse transcribed using random hexamers. The immunoSEQ multiplex PCR assay, which covers 54 Vbeta and 13 Jbeta segments, was used to amplify TCR beta CDR3 regions. To correct PCR amplification bias, a synthetic template baseline was used for both primer optimization and computational correction. On the study's bioinformatics: Reads were annotated to V, D and J genes according to IMGT and were analyzed with immunoSEQ Analyzer, with only productive sequences retained. Clonality was computed as one minus Shannon entropy normalized by log2 of the number of productive unique sequences. For each patient and control, public and private clones were evaluated within the 100 most prevalent clones. Clones were defined as Susac-specific when absent from the healthy and MS cohorts, from about a thousand published viral clones and from other ImmuneACCESS disease sequences. In TCRdb, the public reads were trimmed at Q25 with fastp and aligned with MiXCR, with productive beta chains retained. CDR3 protein duplicates are merged, each entry listing the most common genes and DNA. In this record, the V and J calls reflect TCRdb's handling and not the investigators' own analysis. The sample table shows 200,000 to 250,000 distinct CDR3 sequences, and around nine tenths are seen once. Around 0.13% of the sample belongs to the ten largest clones.

Peripheral blood CD8+ and CD4+ T cells from healthy donors, Susac syndrome patients and multiple sclerosis patients were profiled using high-throughput TCR beta sequencing. The multiple sclerosis controls were treatment-naive patients who had stable or active relapsing-remitting disease and met the revised McDonald criteria. Bulk CD8+ and CD4+ T cells were purified by magnetic negative isolation, whereas CD8+ TEMRA cells were enriched by FACS. Blood was drawn into EDTA tubes, processed within 24 hours, and PBMCs were isolated by density gradient centrifugation. PBMCs intended for TCR sequencing were cryopreserved in liquid nitrogen and were subsequently thawed in a 37 degrees C water bath. Purity of sorted or isolated CD4+, CD8+ and CD8+ TEMRA cells was at least 90%. The germline V and J ends show losses of 5 bases and 5 bases respectively, and no gene match explains 11 bases of the junction. The germline V gene (reference sequence) specifies MNHNY as CDR1 and SVGAGI as CDR2. Reading from cysteine to phenylalanine, the CDR3 counts 16 amino acids. Kept here is only the CDR3 DNA, which spans 48 bases and is read in frame from base 1.

A note on this clonotype: Its antigen remains undetermined. Base qualities are not provided; no much larger clone lies one nucleotide away.

The sample was CD8+ T cells from PBMCs. This sequence was found in a human donor with multiple sclerosis. The chain joins TRBV6-6 to TRBJ2-7; TRBD1 fits 11 bases in the junction. The DNA reads TGTGCCAGCAGTCCCGCCGGACAGGGGGCGTTGCACGAGCAGTACTTC. Translated, this is CASSPAGQGALHEQYF.